Here is one T cell receptor beta chain with its context. Its recognized antigen is unknown. Per-base qualities were not stored, and no clone one base away is much larger. The 39 donors, aged about 6 to 95 years, were systemically healthy Caucasian individuals from Russia. Each donor gave around 9.5 milliliters of peripheral blood, collected into EDTA-treated Vacutainer tubes. PBMCs were isolated by Ficoll-Paque density-gradient centrifugation, with at least 6 million obtained per sample. Total RNA, at least 6 micrograms per sample, was extracted from PBMCs with Trizol reagent. For every donor, flow cytometry on a PBMC aliquot measured the percentage of naive CD45RAhigh/CD27high T cells. The record originates from a study of blood T cells in healthy people across ages (dated by TCRdb to between 2014 and 2017). Turning to the overall study: In model experiments, roughly one uniquely barcoded TCR beta cDNA molecule per two T cells was captured by template switching. The study measured age-related changes in TCR beta repertoire diversity using deep sequencing normalized with unique cDNA molecular identifiers. Four age groups were formed from the donors: young (average roughly 15 years), middle-aged (approximately 40), aged (more than 55) and long-lived (approximately 78). To avoid experimental bias, donors of different ages were randomly spread across the sequencing lanes. The study analyzed two additional independent replicas of 1 million unique cDNA reads from the same blood draw for two donors, one aged 18 to 29 and one aged 80 or older. Summary of the overall study and its limitations: Estimates of total diversity based on one million sequenced T cells were considered lower bounds and underestimates. Since profiling was done on bulk unsorted PBMCs, naive and antigen-experienced compartments could not be conclusively compared. Compared with the aged group, the long-lived group had more naive CD4+ T cells, fewer expanded clones and increased TCR diversity, a pattern suggesting age selection. Because the CMV infection status of the donors was unknown, age-related changes in expanded clonotypes may potentially have been confounded. The percentage of naive T cells measured by flow cytometry correlated strongly with observed TCR beta diversity. As age increased, observed TCR beta diversity per million T cells dropped in a roughly linear way, and a significant reduction was already evident by age about 40.

The CDR3 runs 16 residues from the cysteine to the phenylalanine. CDR3 DNA only is kept here, 48 bases in frame from base 1. V lost 6 bases and J lost 0 bases, and the count of bases not matched to a germline gene is 5. CDR1 is given as MNHEY and CDR2 as SMNVEV, both from the germline V gene (reference sequence). The library was prepared using 5' RACE. The data were produced on an Illumina HiSeq 2500. A second PCR of roughly 7 to 11 cycles was performed with a sample-barcoded 5' primer and a J-beta primer mix. A unique molecular identifier was introduced onto each TCR beta cDNA molecule by a template-switch 5' adaptor carrying 12 random nucleotides. At least 3 million CDR3-containing paired-end reads were obtained from each sample. The Mint cDNA synthesis kit, primed by a TRBC-specific oligonucleotide, was used to synthesize first-strand cDNA from all RNA. Following uracil-DNA glycosylase treatment, a first 18-cycle PCR with universal primers M1SS and BC2_uni_R was performed on all cDNA. As for how the authors treated the data: For normalization, 1 million high-quality reads, each with a distinct molecular identifier, were randomly selected from each sample. Reads with shared molecular identifiers were discarded instead of being binned into consensus sequences. MiTCR, set to a Q25 quality threshold and the strictest error-elimination algorithm, was used for CDR3 identification, clonotype clustering and error correction. A nonparametric unseen species model using Euler transformation provided a lower-bound estimate of total TCR beta diversity. Through fastp at Q25 and MiXCR, TCRdb rebuilt clones from the public reads, retaining in-frame beta chains. Records with the same CDR3 protein are collapsed into one entry carrying the most frequent genes and DNA. The authors' filters were not applied to this entry. The sample table contains about 1.8 million distinct CDR3 sequences; only one count was recorded for roughly 49% of them. The top ten constitute over 2% of the sample.

The sample was blood. This clonotype was sampled from a woman in her thirties or forties in good health. The sequence is built from TRBV27 and TRBJ2-6, and 7 bases in between align with TRBD2. The encoded CDR3 is CASSGRQLSGANVLTF. The DNA sequence is TGTGCCAGCAGCGGGAGGCAGCTCTCTGGGGCCAACGTCCTGACTTTC. The CDR3, completed at both ends by the reference TRBV27 and TRBJ2-6 genes, gives the full variable domain EAQVTQNPRYLITVTGKKLTVTCSQNMNHEYMSWYRQDPGLGLRQIYYSMNVEVTDKGDVPEGYKVSRKEKRNFPLILESPSPNQTSLYFCASSGRQLSGANVLTFGAGSRLTVL.